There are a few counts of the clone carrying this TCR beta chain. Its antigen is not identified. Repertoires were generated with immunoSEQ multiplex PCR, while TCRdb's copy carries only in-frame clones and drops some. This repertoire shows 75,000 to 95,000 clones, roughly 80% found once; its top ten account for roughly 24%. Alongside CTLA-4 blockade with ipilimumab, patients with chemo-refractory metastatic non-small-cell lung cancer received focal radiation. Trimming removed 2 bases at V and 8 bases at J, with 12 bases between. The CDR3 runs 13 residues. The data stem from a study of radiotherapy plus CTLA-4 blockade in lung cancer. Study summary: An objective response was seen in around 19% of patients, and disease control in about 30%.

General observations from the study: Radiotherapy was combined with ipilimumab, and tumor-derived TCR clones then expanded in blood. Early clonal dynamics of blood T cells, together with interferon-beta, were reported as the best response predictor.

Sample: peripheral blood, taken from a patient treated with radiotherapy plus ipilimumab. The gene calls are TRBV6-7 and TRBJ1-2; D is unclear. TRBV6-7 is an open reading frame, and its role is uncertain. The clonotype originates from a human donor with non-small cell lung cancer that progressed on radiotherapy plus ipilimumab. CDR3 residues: CASSYPAQDGYTF. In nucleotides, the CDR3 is TGTGCCAGCAGTTACCCAGCCCAGGACGGCTACACCTTC.